The 29 T cell receptor beta chains given below trace back to one sample, sequenced in a study of radiotherapy plus CTLA-4 blockade in lung cancer. The assay was immunoSEQ multiplex PCR, and TCRdb's table has in-frame clones only and misses some. The sample records about 88,000 clones, roughly 70% being singletons. The sample was peripheral blood, taken from a patient treated with radiotherapy plus ipilimumab. The receptors were gathered from a human donor with non-small cell lung cancer that progressed on radiotherapy plus ipilimumab.

The table lists this clone with a few counts. V is TRBV7-9 and J is TRBJ2-1; TRBD2 might be the D (5 bases). Trimming took 5 bases from V and 7 from J, leaving 24 bases between them. The CDR3 contains 17 residues. CDR1 is SEHNR and CDR2 is FQNEAQ in the germline V gene (reference sequence). The CDR3 loop is CASSQEDVSTVSNEQFF. The CDR3 DNA is TGTGCCAGCAGCCAGGAGGACGTTTCCACGGTTAGTAATGAGCAGTTCTTC.

The J gene is TRBJ1-5, the V gene TRBV7-7; D gene uncertain. Trimming shortened V by 3 bases and J by 7 bases, and 10 bases separated the two germline ends. CDR3 length equals 13 residues. Germline CDR1 is SSHAT and CDR2 is FNYEAQ (reference sequence). The CDR3 region is CASSLSFGQPQHF. CDR3 nucleotides: TGTGCCAGCAGCTTGTCTTTTGGGCAGCCCCAGCATTTT.

This CDR3 is CASSQDPGTGGYSNQPQHF. The DNA of the CDR3 is TGTGCCAGCAGCCAGGACCCCGGGACAGGGGGTTATAGCAATCAGCCCCAGCATTTT. This rearrangement joins TRBV4-2 to TRBJ1-5; 11 bases agree with TRBD1. Trimming took 3 bases from V and 0 from J; bases not matched to a gene: 10. Germline-derived CDR1 and CDR2 are LGHNA and YNFKEQ. The CDR3 runs to 19 residues.

The gene calls are TRBV6-5 and TRBJ2-7, with TRBD2 matching 9 bases. This CDR3 contains 15 residues. The V gene's germline CDR1 is MNHEY and CDR2 SVGAGI. V gave up 5 bases and J gave up 0 bases; unmatched junction bases: 5. Here the CDR3 reads CASSRGLASSYEQYF. The CDR3 DNA reads TGTGCCAGCAGTCGGGGACTAGCCAGCTCCTACGAGCAGTACTTC.

V is TRBV29-1 and J is TRBJ2-1; D may correspond to TRBD1 or TRBD2 (5 bases each). The CDR3 is 14 residues long. Looked up from germline, CDR1 is SQVTM and CDR2 is ANQGSEA. V was trimmed by 7 bases and J by 6 bases, leaving 19 bases between them. CDR3 nucleotide sequence: TGCAGCGGGGGACCCGGGACCGCGGTCAATGAGCAGTTCTTC. Amino acids: CSGGPGTAVNEQFF.

In its sample, this clone was seen a few times. The chain uses TRBV7-9 and TRBJ2-5, with TRBD1 as a possible D gene (6 bases). Trimming removed 4 bases from V and 1 base from J, with 10 bases in between. The germline V gene encodes CDR1 SEHNR and CDR2 FQNEAQ (reference sequence). The CDR3 has 14 amino acids. This chain's CDR3 is CASSSSGAQETQYF. CDR3 nucleotides: TGTGCCAGCAGCTCCTCAGGGGCCCAAGAGACCCAGTACTTC.

The chain has TRBV4-1 and TRBJ1-5; D not certain. In germline, CDR1 is MGHRA, CDR2 YSYEKL. V lost 1 base to trimming and J lost 5 bases, with 15 bases between them. The CDR3 loop spans 16 amino acids. The CDR3 here is CASSQVIGLPDQPQHF. In nucleotides, the CDR3 is TGCGCCAGCAGCCAAGTCATCGGGTTACCCGATCAGCCCCAGCATTTT.

The chain uses TRBV7-6 and TRBJ2-7, with TRBD1 matching over 12 bases. V gave up 6 bases and J gave up 6 bases; unmatched junction bases: 6. Germline values: CDR1 SGHVS, CDR2 FNYEAQ. The CDR3 contains 14 residues. The CDR3 DNA sequence: TGTGCCAGCAGTCCCGGGACAGGGGGCGGCGAGCAGTACTTC. This gives the protein CASSPGTGGGEQYF. Looking up the rest from reference TRBV7-6 and TRBJ2-7 gives the full variable domain: GAGVSQSPRYKVTKRGQDVALRCDPISGHVSLYWYRQALGQGPEFLTYFNYEAQQDKSGLPNDRFSAERPEGSISTLTIQRTEQRDSAMYRCASSPGTGGGEQYFGPGTRLTVT.

J is TRBJ2-2 and V is TRBV10-1; maybe TRBD2 (6 bases). This CDR3 spans 14 amino acids. Germline loops: CDR1 WNHNN, CDR2 SYGVQD (reference sequence). The V end was cut by 6 bases, the J end by 6 bases, with 14 bases between. The CDR3 coding sequence is TGCGCCAGCAGCGGGGGTGCAAATCCCGGGGAGCTGTTTTTT. Translated, it gives CASSGGANPGELFF.

By proportion, this clone is medium-sized. The chain couples TRBV7-8 to TRBJ1-1; D is undetermined. Per the germline V gene, CDR1 is SGHVS and CDR2 is FQNEAQ. With 4 bases removed from V and 0 bases from J, the gap between germline ends came to 9 bases. The length of the CDR3 is 14 residues. The CDR3 loop is CASSSTPMNTEAFF. The CDR3 bases are TGTGCCAGCAGCTCGACACCCATGAACACTGAAGCTTTCTTT.

The chain is built from TRBV5-4 and TRBJ2-6, with D hard to call. V lost 0 bases to trimming and J lost 0 bases, with 4 bases between them. Germline V gene lookup returns CDR1 SGHNT and CDR2 YYREEE (reference sequence). This CDR3 is built from 15 residues. CDR3 sequence reads: CASSLGSSGANVLTF. CDR3 in DNA: TGTGCCAGCAGCTTGGGGAGCTCTGGGGCCAACGTCCTGACTTTC. Filled out from reference TRBV5-4 and TRBJ2-6, the complete variable domain reads ETGVTQSPTHLIKTRGQQVTLRCSSQSGHNTVSWYQQALGQGPQFIFQYYREEENGRGNFPPRFSGLQFPNYSSELNVNALELDDSALYLCASSLGSSGANVLTFGAGSRLTVL.

This clone was counted once. The chain carries TRBV11-2 and TRBJ2-1, with D unresolved. CDR3 length: 11 amino acids. Deletions cut 5 bases from V and 10 bases from J, with 9 bases between. Germline V gene lookup returns CDR1 SGHAT and CDR2 FQNNGV. CDR3 in DNA: TGTGCCAGCAGCCCCATGTCGGAGCAGTTCTTC. Its protein is CASSPMSEQFF.

This chain uses TRBV28 with TRBJ1-4; no clear D. The V end lost 3 bases, the J end lost 6 bases, and 11 bases lay between the germline ends. The length of the CDR3 is 14 residues. Germline V lookup: CDR1 MDHEN, CDR2 SYDVKM. The CDR3 reads CASSFPGLHEKLFF. CDR3 DNA: TGTGCCAGCAGTTTCCCAGGACTCCATGAAAAACTGTTTTTT.

The V call is TRBV7-2, the J call TRBJ2-7, with D possibly TRBD1 on 8 matching bases. The CDR3 is 15 amino acids. The germline V gene encodes CDR1 SGHTA and CDR2 FQGNSA. V lost 3 bases and J lost 4, with 16 bases in between. The CDR3 here is CASSLGGTGLYEQYF. The CDR3 DNA reads TGTGCCAGCAGCTTGGGGGGGACAGGTCTTTACGAGCAGTACTTC.

The chain joins TRBV28 to TRBJ1-2; weak D call: TRBD1 (5 bases). Germline CDR1 is MDHEN and CDR2 is SYDVKM. The CDR3 length is 13 residues. Trimming stripped 2 bases from V and 6 bases from J, with 10 bases between. Written as DNA, the CDR3 is TGTGCCAGCAGTTTAGGCAGGGTGGATGGCTACACCTTC. As protein: CASSLGRVDGYTF.

In DNA, the CDR3 is TGTGCCAGCAGCTGGGGGACAGAGGAGACCCAGTACTTC. Its protein product is CASSWGTEETQYF. This sequence joins TRBV5-6 and TRBJ2-5; TRBD1 aligns across 7 bases. Germline values: CDR1 SGHDT, CDR2 YYEEEE. The length of the CDR3 is 13 residues. With 3 bases clipped from V and 5 bases from J, the junction kept 4 bases outside the gene matches.

This clone was seen a single time. This sequence joins TRBV29-1 and TRBJ2-5; perhaps D is TRBD1 or TRBD2 (6 bases each). This CDR3 is 12 amino acids long. Germline V lookup: CDR1 SQVTM, CDR2 ANQGSEA. Trimming removed 7 bases from V and 5 bases from J, with 14 bases in between. This CDR3 reads CSAEGGLETQYF. The CDR3 DNA reads as TGCAGCGCCGAGGGGGGACTGGAGACCCAGTACTTC.

The chain couples TRBV7-9 to TRBJ1-1, with D possibly matching TRBD1 (5 bases). The CDR3 length is 12 residues. CDR1 and CDR2 (germline): SEHNR, FQNEAQ (reference sequence). Deletions cut 7 bases from V and 1 base from J, with 7 bases between. CDR3 coding DNA: TGTGCCAGCACCCAGGGGAACACTGAAGCTTTCTTT. It codes for CASTQGNTEAFF.

V gene TRBV9 combines with J gene TRBJ2-5, with D perhaps being TRBD1 or TRBD2 (5 bases each). The CDR3 is made up of 13 amino acids. Trimming took off 3 bases at V and 5 bases at J, with 11 bases between the two ends. CDR1 is SGDLS and CDR2 is YYNGEE in the germline V gene. The chain's CDR3 is CASSGGTLETQYF. Written as DNA, the CDR3 is TGTGCCAGCAGCGGGGGGACCTTGGAGACCCAGTACTTC.

The chain has TRBV28 and TRBJ1-4, with a tentative D call TRBD1 (5 bases). Germline lookup yields CDR1 MDHEN and CDR2 SYDVKM. Trimming took 2 bases from V and 4 from J, leaving 14 bases between them. CDR3 length: 16 residues. The CDR3 nucleotides read TGTGCCAGCAGTTTACAGGCCACGGGGGATAATGAAAAACTGTTTTTT. It yields the protein CASSLQATGDNEKLFF.

The table lists this clone with a count of one. This sequence joins TRBV5-1 and TRBJ2-3; TRBD2 matches at 11 bases. In germline, CDR1 is SGHRS, CDR2 YFSETQ. The CDR3 consists of 19 residues. V lost 0 bases and J lost 0; bases outside the gene matches: 9. This CDR3 is CASSLVGTSGSGSTDTQYF. The CDR3 coding sequence is TGCGCCAGCAGCTTGGTCGGAACTAGCGGGAGCGGTAGCACAGATACGCAGTATTTT.

In this sample, this clone turned up many times. The rearrangement links TRBV12-5 to TRBJ2-1; a possible D gene is TRBD1 (6 bases). V was clipped by 7 bases and J by 8 bases, with 15 bases between them. Germline CDR1 reads LGHNT; CDR2 reads FRNRAP. CDR3 size: 13 residues. The DNA of the CDR3 is TGTGCTAGTGACGCTAGCAGGGGCGATGAGCAGTTCTTC. Translating gives CASDASRGDEQFF.

The V and J genes are TRBV27 and TRBJ2-1, with a possible D match to TRBD1 (6 bases). This CDR3 is built from 15 residues. Trimming shortened V by 6 bases and J by 7 bases, and 19 bases separated the two germline ends. Per the germline V gene, CDR1 is MNHEY and CDR2 is SMNVEV (reference sequence). CDR3 DNA: TGTGCCAGCAGAGGGGGACCCCGTGACTATAATGAGCAGTTCTTC. Its protein product is CASRGGPRDYNEQFF.

The chain has TRBV5-5 and TRBJ2-4; D is unresolved. V gave up 0 bases and J gave up 0 bases, with 4 bases separating them. This CDR3 is built from 14 residues. Germline V gene lookup returns CDR1 SGHKS and CDR2 YYEKEE (reference sequence). CDR3 region: CASSLELAKNIQYF. As DNA, the CDR3 is TGTGCCAGCAGCTTGGAACTAGCCAAAAACATTCAGTACTTC. The full variable domain, completed using reference TRBV5-5 and TRBJ2-4, is DAGVTQSPTHLIKTRGQQVTLRCSPISGHKSVSWYQQVLGQGPQFIFQYYEKEERGRGNFPDRFSARQFPNYSSELNVNALLLGDSALYLCASSLELAKNIQYFGAGTRLSVL.

This clone has a handful of counts. The chain employs TRBV5-4 and TRBJ2-7; D possibly corresponds to TRBD1 (7 bases). The CDR3 runs 14 residues. The germline V gene has CDR1 SGHNT and CDR2 YYREEE (reference sequence). Trimming stripped 3 bases from V and 1 base from J, with 11 bases between. CDR3 coding DNA: TGTGCCAGCAGCTCCAGGGGGGATTCCTACGAGCAGTACTTC. Its translation is CASSSRGDSYEQYF. Full variable domain (missing parts from reference TRBV5-4 and TRBJ2-7): ETGVTQSPTHLIKTRGQQVTLRCSSQSGHNTVSWYQQALGQGPQFIFQYYREEENGRGNFPPRFSGLQFPNYSSELNVNALELDDSALYLCASSSRGDSYEQYFGPGTRLTVT.

The J gene is TRBJ1-5, the V gene TRBV5-1; no firm D call. Per the germline V gene, CDR1 is SGHRS and CDR2 is YFSETQ. V gave up 4 bases and J gave up 5 bases, with 10 bases separating them. The CDR3 totals 13 residues. The CDR3: CASSRAPDQPQHF. The CDR3 DNA sequence: TGCGCCAGCAGCCGGGCCCCGGATCAGCCCCAGCATTTT.

The rearrangement uses TRBV5-6 and TRBJ2-2; a weak D match, TRBD2 (5 bases). The CDR3 consists of 16 residues. V was cut by 0 bases and J by 3 bases, with 12 bases left in between. CDR1 and CDR2 (germline): SGHDT, YYEEEE. This CDR3 is CASSLGPARDTGELFF. CDR3 DNA sequence: TGTGCCAGCAGCTTGGGACCCGCGAGGGACACCGGGGAGCTGTTTTTT.

The chain is built from TRBV7-9 and TRBJ2-7; D ambiguous. Trimming removed 5 bases at V and 5 bases at J, with 19 bases between. The V gene's germline CDR1 is SEHNR and CDR2 FQNEAQ (reference sequence). CDR3 length: 15 amino acids. CDR3 nucleotides: TGTGCCAGCAGCCTCCCCGGTCTCAGGTCCGACGAGCAGTACTTC. It is translated as CASSLPGLRSDEQYF.

This chain connects TRBV29-1 to TRBJ2-5; 12 bases are a match to TRBD2. Germline V gene data show CDR1 as SQVTM and CDR2 as ANQGSEA. This CDR3 spans 14 amino acids. V trimming: 1 base; J trimming: 6 bases; junction bases outside the gene matches: 3. CDR3 protein: CSVEVTSGGKTQYF. CDR3 in DNA: TGCAGCGTTGAAGTGACTAGCGGGGGTAAGACCCAGTACTTC.